This T cell receptor beta chain was sequenced in a study of cytomegalovirus exposure and HLA in healthy donors. Germline CDR1 and CDR2: KGHSH and LQKENI. CDR3 size: 13 residues. This clone was picked up a small number of times. The PCR employed 60 Vbeta primers together with 13 Jbeta primers. Profiled with immunoSEQ multiplex PCR; TCRdb holds only in-frame clones, not every one. The sample yields roughly 160,000 clones, around 80% seen once. The TCR originated in a woman between 25 and 40 years old in good health and CMV-seropositive. Sequencing was carried out using PBMCs. This sequence joins TRBV18 and TRBJ2-5; D unresolved. The J call may be in error: the DNA end matches TRBJ2-7 better. The CDR3 DNA sequence: TGTGCCAGCTCACCCCAGCCAGACTACGAGCAGTACTTC. It specifies CASSPQPDYEQYF.